These 24 T cell receptor beta chains were all obtained from the same sample, sequenced in a study of early T cells in non-severe SARS-CoV-2 infection. MiXCR was run by TCRdb on the 5' RACE reads, yielding one entry per CDR3 protein. The sample has tens of thousands of distinct CDR3 sequences; approximately 7.1% are singletons. The input for sequencing was whole blood, taken at baseline. All receptors derive from an adult who was a healthcare worker with PCR-confirmed SARS-CoV-2 infection or an uninfected control (not recorded which).

This clonotype was counted many times. This chain connects TRBV21-1 to TRBJ2-7; TRBD1, the table's D call, was not compared with the DNA. TRBV21-1 is assigned pseudogene status. The CDR3 spans 17 residues. CDR3 sequence (DNA): TGTGCCAGCAGCAAAACCAGTTCCGTTTCGACAGGGTCTTCGCAGTACGTC. Translated, it gives CASSKTSSVSTGSSQYV.

This clonotype was recorded many times. V gene TRBV6-5 combines with J gene TRBJ2-7; 7 bases agree with TRBD1. Germline assignment: CDR1 MNHEY and CDR2 SVGAGI. The CDR3 has 14 amino acids. V lost 2 bases and J lost 4; bases outside the gene matches: 5. CDR3 sequence reads: CASSYGDSRYEQYF. CDR3 coding DNA: TGTGCCAGCAGTTACGGGGACAGCAGATACGAGCAGTACTTC.

This clonotype was observed many times. The chain combines TRBV7-2 with TRBJ1-2, with D uncertain. Per germline, CDR1 SGHTA and CDR2 FQGNSA. V was clipped by 2 bases and J by 1 base, with 8 bases between them. The CDR3 covers 14 residues. The CDR3: CASSLTAVNYGYTF. The CDR3 DNA is TGTGCCAGCAGCTTAACGGCGGTTAACTATGGCTACACCTTC.

In this sample, this clonotype turned up many times. This rearrangement joins TRBV5-4 to TRBJ2-5, with D possibly TRBD2 on 5 matching bases. Trimming cost V 4 bases and J 2 bases, with 12 bases left between them. Per germline, CDR1 SGHNT and CDR2 YYREEE (reference sequence). CDR3 length: 14 residues. The CDR3 loop reads CASSPGLAQETQYF. CDR3 DNA: TGTGCCAGCAGCCCAGGACTTGCACAAGAGACCCAGTACTTC.

The sample holds many counts of this clonotype. V gene TRBV19 combines with J gene TRBJ2-1; 12 bases align to TRBD2. J lost 9 bases, V lost 5 bases, and 8 bases had no gene match. CDR3 length equals 15 residues. Germline CDR1 LNHDA, CDR2 SQIVND (reference sequence). The CDR3 DNA follows: TGTGCCAGTAGTGACTCCGGACTAGCGGGAATTGAGCAGTTCTTC. Its translation is CASSDSGLAGIEQFF.

This clonotype turned up a few times. V usage is TRBV10-3 and J usage is TRBJ2-7; no clear D gene. CDR3 length: 11 residues. Trimming removed 3 bases from V and 3 bases from J, with 3 bases in between. Germline CDR1 ENHRY, CDR2 SYGVKD. This CDR3 is CAISDLYEQYV. CDR3 DNA sequence: TGTGCCATCAGTGATCTCTACGAGCAGTACGTC.

This clonotype was recorded at least ten times. V usage is TRBV11-2 and J usage is TRBJ2-3; 8 bases fit TRBD2. The CDR3 runs to 17 residues. The germline V gene encodes CDR1 SGHAT and CDR2 FQNNGV. J gave up 1 base and V 5 bases, and 11 bases lay outside the gene matches. The CDR3 sequence: CASSILPGRGGTDTQYF. CDR3 bases: TGTGCCAGCAGCATCCTCCCCGGGAGGGGTGGCACAGATACGCAGTATTTT.

This clonotype was seen many times. The chain joins TRBV6-2 or TRBV6-3 to TRBJ2-1; 7 nucleotides line up with TRBD2. Germline CDR1 and CDR2: MNHEY and SVGEGT. J was trimmed by 5 bases and V by 6 bases; bases with no gene match: 4. The CDR3 contains 13 residues. CDR3: CASRLAVNNEQFF. The CDR3, as DNA: TGTGCCAGCAGGCTAGCGGTGAACAATGAGCAGTTCTTC.

This clonotype was counted ten times or more. This chain joins TRBV28 and TRBJ1-1; no clear D. CDR3 length equals 14 residues. V dropped 6 bases and J dropped 5 bases, with 16 bases sitting between them. Germline-derived CDR1 and CDR2 are MDHEN and SYDVKM. CDR3 DNA sequence: TGTGCCAGCAGGGGATATTGGGTGTTAACTGAAGCTTTCTTT. The encoded protein is CASRGYWVLTEAFF. The full variable domain, in which reference TRBV28 and TRBJ1-1 provide the parts outside the CDR3, is DVKVTQSSRYLVKRTGEKVFLECVQDMDHENMFWYRQDPGLGLRLIYFSYDVKMKEKGDIPEGYSVSREKKERFSLILESASTNQTSMYLCASRGYWVLTEAFFGQGTRLTVV.

This clonotype came up a few times. This chain uses TRBV29-1 with TRBJ2-7, with 9 bases matching TRBD2. There are 13 residues in the CDR3. In germline, CDR1 is SQVTM, CDR2 ANQGSEA. J gave up 3 bases and V 7 bases, and 7 bases lay outside the gene matches. The CDR3 DNA is TGCAGCGCAGCCGGGACTAGCTTCTACGAGCAGTACTTC. As protein: CSAAGTSFYEQYF.

This clonotype was found many times. The chain carries TRBV6-5 and TRBJ1-1, with D possibly being TRBD1 (6 bases). This CDR3 is 12 amino acids long. Germline loops: CDR1 MNHEY, CDR2 SVGAGI. The ends were cut back, 6 bases at V and 4 bases at J, with 9 bases in the middle. The CDR3 nucleotides are TGTGCCAGCAGCCGCAGGGGCACTGAAGCTTTCTTT. Translation: CASSRRGTEAFF.

The V gene is TRBV2, the J gene TRBJ2-7; D not resolved. Trimming removed 6 bases at V and 2 bases at J, with 5 bases between. Looked up from germline, CDR1 is SNHLY and CDR2 is FYNNEI. This CDR3 has 11 amino acids. The CDR3 sequence: CASSQTYEQYV. The CDR3 nucleotides are TGTGCCAGCAGCCAGACCTACGAGCAGTACGTC.

Many counts were recorded for this clonotype. This chain connects TRBV7-9 to TRBJ2-2; D might be TRBD1 (6 bases). The CDR3 has 22 amino acids. Trimming cost V 5 bases and J 4 bases, with 35 bases left between them. Germline V gives CDR1 SEHNR, CDR2 FQNEAQ (reference sequence). The DNA for the CDR3 is TGTGCCAGCAGCCCTATTGCCCCCGGCCGGGCTCTGGACAGTAAGGGCACCGGGGAGCTGTTTTTT. This translates into CASSPIAPGRALDSKGTGELFF.

The rearrangement uses TRBV9 and TRBJ2-2; D is perhaps TRBD2 (6 bases). The V gene's germline CDR1 is SGDLS and CDR2 YYNGEE. This CDR3 is built from 15 residues. V lost 3 bases and J 1 base, leaving 10 bases between the germline ends. The CDR3, as DNA: TGTGCCAGCAGCGGTTTGACTAGGAACACCGGGGAGCTGTTTTTT. This translates into CASSGLTRNTGELFF.

The chain joins TRBV28 to TRBJ1-1; D unresolved. The CDR3 sequence is 18 residues long. Trimming removed 8 bases at V and 0 bases at J, with 25 bases between. Per the germline V gene, CDR1 is MDHEN and CDR2 is SYDVKM. The CDR3 DNA reads as TGTGCCAGCGGTAGCACTTGGGAGGCGCGCGCGATGAACACTGAAGCTTTCTTT. This encodes CASGSTWEARAMNTEAFF.

A few counts support this clonotype. The chain recombines TRBV29-1 with TRBJ2-4; D perhaps matches TRBD2 (6 bases). CDR3 length: 13 amino acids. With 6 bases removed from V and 7 bases from J, the gap between germline ends came to 16 bases. Germline-derived CDR1 and CDR2 are SQVTM and ANQGSEA. The CDR3 DNA reads TGCAGCGTCCGAGGAGGGGAAGAGAACATTCAGTACTTC. Translation: CSVRGGEENIQYF.

This clonotype was seen many times. This chain joins TRBV3-1 and TRBJ2-7; 7 positions match TRBD2. Per the germline V gene, CDR1 is LGHDT and CDR2 is YNNKEL (reference sequence). The V gene end was trimmed by 3 bases and the J gene end by 7 bases; junction bases not matched to a gene: 6. The CDR3 is 13 amino acids. The CDR3 loop is CASSQKLAWEQYF. CDR3 in DNA: TGTGCCAGCAGCCAGAAACTAGCGTGGGAGCAGTACTTC.

This chain joins TRBV18 and TRBJ2-1; 9 nucleotides agree with TRBD2. The CDR3 is 12 amino acids. Germline-derived CDR1 and CDR2 are KGHSH and LQKENI. Germline trimming cut 3 bases from V and 9 bases from J; bases unmatched to any gene: 0. The CDR3 here is CASSPTSGEQFF. CDR3 nucleotides: TGTGCCAGCTCACCGACTAGCGGTGAGCAGTTCTTC.

The rearrangement joins TRBV7-3 to TRBJ2-1, with 7 bases identical to TRBD2. CDR3 length equals 13 residues. The junction had 1 base not matched to a gene; V was cut back by 5 bases and J by 3 bases. From germline, CDR1 is SGHTA and CDR2 FQGTGA. CDR3 sequence reads: CASSRGSYNEQFF. In DNA, the CDR3 is TGTGCCAGCAGCCGCGGGAGCTACAATGAGCAGTTCTTC.

The chain carries TRBV7-8 and TRBJ2-5, with 11 bases fitting TRBD2. The trim removed 8 bases at V and 5 bases at J, leaving 7 bases unmatched. This CDR3 has 14 residues. In germline, CDR1 is SGHVS, CDR2 FQNEAQ. The CDR3 bases are TGTGCCAGCGAAACTAGCGGGAGAATGGAGACCCAGTACTTC. Encoded protein: CASETSGRMETQYF.

The chain employs TRBV20-1 and TRBJ2-3, with D possibly being TRBD1 or TRBD2 (5 bases each). CDR3 length: 19 residues. The germline V gene has CDR1 DFQATT and CDR2 SNEGSKA (reference sequence). V lost 0 bases and J 0 bases, leaving 22 bases between the germline ends. The CDR3 coding sequence is TGCAGTGCTAGAGATGGGGCGAGAGAGGGAGATCTTAGCACAGATACGCAGTATTTT. This encodes CSARDGAREGDLSTDTQYF.

This clonotype was counted ten times or more. V usage is TRBV11-3 and J usage is TRBJ2-3; tentatively, D is TRBD2 (5 bases). Germline CDR1 SGHNT, CDR2 YENEEA. This CDR3 region has 14 residues. The V and J ends lost 4 bases and 7 bases respectively, with 15 bases between them. Here the CDR3 reads CASSSDWLGNTQYF. The CDR3 nucleotides are TGTGCCAGCAGCTCGGACTGGTTGGGGAATACGCAGTATTTT.

This clonotype was recorded at least ten times. This sequence joins TRBV5-1 and TRBJ1-1; 9 bases map to TRBD1. Germline V gives CDR1 SGHRS, CDR2 YFSETQ. V lost 4 bases, J lost 0 bases, and 7 bases stayed unmatched. This CDR3 is 16 amino acids long. The DNA of the CDR3 is TGCGCCAGCAGCACTGGACAGGGGATCCTGAACACTGAAGCTTTCTTT. Its protein is CASSTGQGILNTEAFF.

The table lists this clonotype with many counts. J is TRBJ2-7 and V is TRBV6-2 or TRBV6-3; possible D gene TRBD2, 5 bases. From germline, CDR1 is MNHEY and CDR2 SVGEGT. The CDR3 spans 18 residues. The V end lost 3 bases, the J end lost 2 bases, and 23 bases lay between the germline ends. CDR3 region: CASSYPSVGRLPTYEQYV. The CDR3 DNA is TGTGCCAGCAGTTATCCGTCTGTGGGCAGACTACCTACCTACGAGCAGTACGTC.